This TCR beta chain is drawn from a study of T cells in Graves' hyperthyroidism and ophthalmopathy (dated by TCRdb to between 2018 and 2021). Looking at the study overall: Peripheral blood was collected at initial diagnosis, before any treatment. According to the paper, TCR Vbeta CDR3 sequencing was carried out on about 140 peripheral blood samples, which came from some 41 ophthalmopathy, some 73 hyperthyroidism and roughly 17 progressor patients. Whether ophthalmopathy could be predicted prospectively was tested in an independent validation cohort made up of approximately 19 hyperthyroidism patients plus 17 patients who later progressed to ophthalmopathy. TCR V-J signatures able to tell the groups apart were searched for in a discovery cohort of 100 patients, of whom more than 40 had Graves' ophthalmopathy and roughly 58 had stable Graves' hyperthyroidism. Once sampling was done, hyperthyroidism patients were given methimazole at a starting dose of 30 mg daily, whereas ophthalmopathy patients were given high-dose intravenous methylprednisolone. The 100 or so discovery patients were randomly divided into training and test sets at a 7:3 ratio. Thyroid tissue and blood T-cell repertoires from six Graves' hyperthyroidism patients were also compared in the study. The paper's findings and limits, for the study overall: In validation, the model predicted progression to ophthalmopathy a median of roughly six months before onset, with about 71% sensitivity and just under 75% specificity. Sample size was not statistically predetermined, and investigators were not blinded to group allocation. Ophthalmopathy was separated from stable hyperthyroidism by a 13 V-J signature model, with approximately 86% sensitivity and 81% to 83% specificity obtained in cross-validation and 80%/75% obtained in testing. Blood samples also contained most of the expanded thyroid clonotypes (frequency above 0.001), which suggests that blood repertoires may reflect thyroid immune responses.

This clonotype was observed a few times. No cognate antigen has been identified for it. No base quality values were provided; no much bigger clone lies one nucleotide off. V loses 7 bases of germline sequence and J loses 0 bases, and the interval between the two ends is 18 bases. The germline V gene supplies CDR1 MDHEN and CDR2 SYDVKM. The CDR3 runs 16 residues from the cysteine to the phenylalanine. The entry retains the CDR3 DNA only, 48 bases that are in frame from base 1. Amplification of TCR beta CDR3 regions was carried out from RNA transcripts. The TCR CDR3 was subjected to a first round of RT-PCR using the HTBI primer set and the Qiagen OneStep RT-PCR kit. The libraries were constructed in a second round of multiplex PCR and then size-selected and purified. Sequencing of the libraries was done on an Illumina HiSeq2000 using paired-end 100 bp reads. On the study's bioinformatics: SOAPnuke was used to process the raw data, removing reads that contained adapters or uncalled bases, had a mean Phred below 15, or lacked an exact match to the constant primer or identifier. COPE v1.2.5 was used to merge the high-quality paired reads, and each unique nucleotide sequence was defined as a clonotype. MiTCR v1.1 was used to align the clonotypes against IMGT TRBV, TRBD and TRBJ reference segments. The analysis included only V-J combinations with a frequency above 0.0001, which together covered roughly 99% of the repertoires. A TCS score was defined as the ratio of F50 (clonal expansion) to E x V (chaos), with BLOSUM62-based TCRdist applied between CDR3 peptides within each V-J. Welch's t-statistics and random forest reduced 450 to 600 V-J features to about 12, which were used in a naive Bayes classifier (R e1071). TCRdb handled the public reads itself, with Q25 trimming in fastp and clone calling in MiXCR, and kept productive beta chains. Entries that share a CDR3 protein sequence are merged under the most common genes and DNA. TCRdb's processing, not the authors' own work, is the source of the V and J calls. Recorded for this sample are under 600,000 distinct CDR3 sequences; roughly 15% of them occurred a single time. The ten top clones hold under 3.5% of the sample.

Ophthalmopathy patients had moderately to severely active disease, Clinical Activity Score of at least 3, NOSPECS grade of at least 4, and duration under 3 months. Patients with uncontrolled infections, other autoimmune diseases, pregnancy or lactation were excluded. Clinical symptoms, serum thyroxine and TRAb, thyroid ultrasound, and orbital computed tomography formed the basis for the diagnoses. PBMCs were isolated from 10 ml of fresh peripheral blood by Ficoll-Paque density gradient centrifugation. Total RNA was extracted with Trizol reagent, and quality was checked on an Agilent 2100 Bioanalyzer.

The V and J genes are TRBV28 and TRBJ1-1, with no confident D gene call. Sequencing input: blood. This TCR was recovered from a woman aged 40 to 50 with Graves' ophthalmopathy. The sequence in DNA is TGTGCCAGCAAATCCTCAAGGAGACTGGTGAACACTGAAGCTTTCTTT. This is translated as CASKSSRRLVNTEAFF. Full variable domain (CDR3 extended with the reference TRBV28 and TRBJ1-1 proteins): DVKVTQSSRYLVKRTGEKVFLECVQDMDHENMFWYRQDPGLGLRLIYFSYDVKMKEKGDIPEGYSVSREKKERFSLILESASTNQTSMYLCASKSSRRLVNTEAFFGQGTRLTVV.